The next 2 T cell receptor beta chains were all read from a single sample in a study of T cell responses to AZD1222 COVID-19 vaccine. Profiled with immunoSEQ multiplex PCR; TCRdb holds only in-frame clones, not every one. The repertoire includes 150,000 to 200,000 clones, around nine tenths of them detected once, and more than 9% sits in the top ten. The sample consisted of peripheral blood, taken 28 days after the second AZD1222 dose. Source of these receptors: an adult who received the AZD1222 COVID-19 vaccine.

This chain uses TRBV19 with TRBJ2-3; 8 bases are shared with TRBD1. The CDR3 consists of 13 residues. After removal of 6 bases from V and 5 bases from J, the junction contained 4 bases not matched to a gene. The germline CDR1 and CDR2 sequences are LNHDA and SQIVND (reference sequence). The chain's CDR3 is CASRQGVIDTQYF. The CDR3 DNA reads TGTGCCAGTAGACAGGGGGTTATAGATACGCAGTATTTT. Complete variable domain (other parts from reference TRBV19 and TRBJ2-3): DGGITQSPKYLFRKEGQNVTLSCEQNLNHDAMYWYRQDPGQGLRLIYYSQIVNDFQKGDIAEGYSVSREKKESFPLTVTSAQKNPTAFYLCASRQGVIDTQYFGPGTRLTVL.

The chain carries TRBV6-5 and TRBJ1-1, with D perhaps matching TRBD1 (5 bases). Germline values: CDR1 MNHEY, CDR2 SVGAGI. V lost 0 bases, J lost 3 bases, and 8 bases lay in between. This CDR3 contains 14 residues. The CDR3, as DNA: TGTGCCAGCAGTTACTCTCGAGGGGACACTGAAGCTTTCTTT. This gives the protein CASSYSRGDTEAFF.